Reported below is one T cell receptor (beta chain). Its antigen is currently unknown. This record comes from a study of cytomegalovirus exposure and HLA in healthy donors. About the research overall: A prior study identified 117 million unique TCR beta sequences from about 179 million T cells.

The CDR3 is 20 amino acids. Germline V gene sequence: CDR1 SGHRS, CDR2 YFSETQ. Losses at the gene ends were 4 bases for V and 5 bases for J; bases not matched to a gene: 23. The PCR used 60 Vbeta and 13 Jbeta primers. The repertoire was sequenced with immunoSEQ multiplex PCR; TCRdb's copy has only in-frame clones and lacks some. Counted here are 150,000 to 200,000 clones, approximately 85% occurring once; the ten biggest clones make up approximately 8.5%. Study-wide findings and caveats: Later work found most CMV-associated TCR beta chains apparently HLA-restricted. Per a later analysis, under 20,000 TCR beta sequences showed association with HLA alleles at 0.05 false discovery rate. Sequencing artifact likely explains a cluster of highly shared sequence variants.

Sequencing was performed on PBMCs. V gene TRBV5-1 combines with J gene TRBJ2-5, with 10 bases that match TRBD1. The sequence came from a young man in good health and CMV-seropositive. CDR3 in DNA: TGCGCCAGCAGCGCATACCGATCGACAGGGGGCAATTCGTTTCGCGAGACCCAGTACTTC. Translated, it gives CASSAYRSTGGNSFRETQYF.